The 25 T cell receptor beta chains below come from one sample, sequenced in a study of blood T cells in healthy people across ages. Alongside a J-beta primer mix, a sample-barcoded 5' primer served in a second PCR lasting about 6 to 12 cycles. TCRdb itself ran the 5' RACE reads through MiXCR, one entry per CDR3 protein. The sample consists of approximately 760,000 distinct CDR3 sequences, approximately 25% of them appearing once. This sample was shared with a second study, whose subject was T cells of mothers and their children.

The source material was blood. Source of these receptors: a boy younger than 18 in good health.

CDR3 loop: CASSPDGRAEQYF. CDR3 nucleotide sequence: TGTGCCAGCAGTCCCGACGGGCGGGCCGAGCAGTACTTC. V gene TRBV6-2 or TRBV6-3 combines with J gene TRBJ2-7; a possible D gene is TRBD2 (5 bases). Trimming left V 5 bases short and J 6 bases short, with 14 bases between. CDR3 length equals 13 residues. Germline CDR1 is MNHEY and CDR2 is SVGEGT.

The V gene is TRBV4-2, the J gene TRBJ1-2, with D tentatively TRBD1 (5 bases). The CDR3 is 18 amino acids. Per germline, CDR1 LGHNA and CDR2 YNFKEQ. Trimming left V 0 bases short and J 4 bases short, with 21 bases between. CDR3 sequence: CASSQEPSGRDAVYGYTF. The CDR3 DNA is TGTGCCAGCAGCCAAGAGCCCTCGGGCAGGGACGCGGTCTATGGCTACACCTTC.

This chain joins TRBV7-9 and TRBJ2-5; 9 bases fit TRBD2. The CDR3 is made up of 16 amino acids. Unmatched junction bases numbered 8, after V lost 5 bases and J lost 1 base. Looked up from germline, CDR1 is SEHNR and CDR2 is FQNEAQ (reference sequence). The CDR3 DNA reads TGTGCCAGCAGCCCTGCGCTAGCGGGACCCCAAGAGACCCAGTACTTC. Residues: CASSPALAGPQETQYF.

This clonotype appeared a single time. The chain combines TRBV6-1 with TRBJ2-3; the D gene could be TRBD1 or TRBD2 (6 bases each). CDR3 length equals 15 residues. V lost 1 base and J lost 6, with 14 bases in between. Per the germline V gene, CDR1 is MNHNS and CDR2 is SASEGT. CDR3 coding DNA: TGTGCCAGCAGTGAAGTAGCGGCTCAGGGGGATACGCAGTATTTT. It specifies CASSEVAAQGDTQYF.

With respect to this clonotype: Germline and junction disagree at one end, which may indicate a read error. The genes are TRBV28 and TRBJ1-2, with D possibly TRBD1 on 6 matching bases. CDR1 MDHEN and CDR2 SYDVKM come from the germline V gene. CDR3 length: 14 residues. CDR3 protein: CASSSPGVNYSYTF. As DNA, the CDR3 is TGTGCCAGCAGTTCCCCAGGGGTTAACTATAGCTACACCTTC.

This rearrangement joins TRBV20-1 to TRBJ2-5; TRBD2 aligns across 8 bases. The J call may be incorrect, as the DNA end agrees better with TRBJ2-7. This CDR3 has 15 residues. Germline CDR1 is DFQATT and CDR2 is SNEGSKA (reference sequence). CDR3 region: CSARGISGELYEQYF. CDR3 nucleotides: TGCAGTGCTCGAGGGATTAGCGGGGAACTATACGAGCAGTACTTC.

The chain has TRBV6-6 and TRBJ2-5; TRBD2 might be the D (6 bases). The CDR3 extends over 17 amino acids. Per the germline V gene, CDR1 is MNHNY and CDR2 is SVGAGI (reference sequence). Trimming removed 3 bases at V and 2 bases at J, with 19 bases between. The DNA of the CDR3 is TGTGCCAGCAGTTATTTTAGCGGACCCCGACCTCAAGAGACCCAGTACTTC. It codes for CASSYFSGPRPQETQYF.

This sequence joins TRBV7-9 and TRBJ2-5, with D maybe TRBD2 (6 bases). The length of the CDR3 is 16 residues. Germline loops: CDR1 SEHNR, CDR2 FQNEAQ (reference sequence). Trimming cost V 2 bases and J 0 bases, with 13 bases left between them. The CDR3, as DNA: TGTGCCAGCAGCTTAAGTGGGGGGAACAACCAAGAGACCCAGTACTTC. Translation: CASSLSGGNNQETQYF.

The CDR3 DNA is TGTGCCAGCAGTTCCATGGCGGGGAGATCCTACGAGCAGTACTTC. Translation: CASSSMAGRSYEQYF. This rearrangement joins TRBV12-3 or TRBV12-4 to TRBJ2-1, with D tentatively TRBD2 (6 bases). The assigned J gene may be wrong: the sequence end matches TRBJ2-7 better. The CDR3 extends over 15 amino acids.

This chain joins TRBV20-1 and TRBJ2-5; 9 bases agree with TRBD2. The CDR3 has 12 amino acids. Germline-derived CDR1 and CDR2 are DFQATT and SNEGSKA (reference sequence). Trimming removed 8 bases from V and 0 bases from J; junction bases left unmatched: 1. The CDR3 protein is CSWTSDQETQYF. In nucleotides, the CDR3 is TGCAGTTGGACTAGCGACCAAGAGACCCAGTACTTC.

This clonotype occurred a few times. The chain links TRBV20-1 to TRBJ1-6; D unresolved. This CDR3 contains 15 residues. V lost 0 bases and J lost 4, with 10 bases in between. CDR1 and CDR2 from the germline V gene are DFQATT and SNEGSKA (reference sequence). CDR3: CSARDFSTYNSPLHF. In DNA form, the CDR3 reads TGCAGTGCTAGAGATTTCTCCACGTATAATTCACCCCTCCACTTT.

This clonotype was detected only a few times. V and J are TRBV29-1 and TRBJ2-5, with a possible D match to TRBD2 (6 bases). V was trimmed by 8 bases and J by 5 bases, leaving 15 bases between them. Per the germline V gene, CDR1 is SQVTM and CDR2 is ANQGSEA. The CDR3 is made up of 12 amino acids. CDR3 residues: CSTAEGSETQYF. DNA for the CDR3: TGCAGCACCGCGGAGGGATCGGAGACCCAGTACTTC.

As to this clonotype: At one of its ends the junction is not consistent with the germline gene, which may arise from a read error. This chain joins TRBV4-3 and TRBJ1-3; 7 bases match TRBD1. From germline, CDR1 is LGHNA and CDR2 YSLEER. The CDR3 is made up of 16 amino acids. The CDR3 here is CASSQDGQASGNIIYF. The CDR3, as DNA: TGCGCCAGCAGCCAGGACGGACAGGCGTCTGGAAACATCATATATTTT.

This clonotype was detected only a few times. This chain joins TRBV7-2 and TRBJ1-4; unclear D gene. The CDR3 has 14 residues. Germline V gives CDR1 SGHTA, CDR2 FQGNSA. Trimming cost V 6 bases and J 7 bases, with 15 bases left between them. CDR3 region: CASSRLTSGEKLFF. CDR3 bases: TGTGCCAGCAGTAGACTGACCTCTGGTGAAAAACTGTTTTTT.

The rearrangement links TRBV25-1 to TRBJ2-5; D is possibly TRBD2 (6 bases). The CDR3 has 13 residues. The germline V gene encodes CDR1 MGHDK and CDR2 SYGVNS. The germline V and J ends were trimmed by 8 bases and 5 bases, with 15 bases remaining between them. CDR3 sequence reads: CASEAWRAETQYF. The CDR3 nucleotides are TGTGCCAGCGAGGCTTGGAGGGCGGAGACCCAGTACTTC.

About this clonotype itself: The CDR3 carries no conserved terminal phenylalanine or tryptophan, so it likely arises from a read error. The genes are TRBV9 and TRBJ1-3; tentative D call: TRBD1 (5 bases). The CDR3 totals 18 residues. Germline assignment: CDR1 SGDLS and CDR2 YYNGEE. Trimming left V 3 bases short and J 0 bases short, with 19 bases between. The CDR3 DNA follows: TGTGCCAGCAGCGACCGCAGGACCTGGGACCTCTCTGGAAACACCATATATCTT. It encodes CASSDRRTWDLSGNTIYL.

The rearrangement links TRBV11-2 to TRBJ2-7; a weak D match, TRBD2 (6 bases). The CDR3 contains 15 residues. The V end lost 5 bases, the J end lost 0 bases, and 14 bases lay between the germline ends. The germline gives CDR1 SGHAT, CDR2 FQNNGV. The CDR3 sequence: CASSPLPGLSYEQYF. DNA of the CDR3: TGTGCCAGCAGCCCGCTGCCGGGACTCTCCTACGAGCAGTACTTC.

This clonotype has just a few counts. The chain recombines TRBV20-1 with TRBJ2-3; D could derive from TRBD1 or TRBD2 (5 bases each). Germline V gene data show CDR1 as DFQATT and CDR2 as SNEGSKA (reference sequence). Deletions cut 6 bases from V and 1 base from J, with 17 bases between. This CDR3 has 15 residues. CDR3 nucleotide sequence: TGCAGTGCAAAGGGACGATCCGGACGCACAGATACGCAGTATTTT. It specifies CSAKGRSGRTDTQYF.

This sequence joins TRBV19 and TRBJ2-7; 8 nucleotides align to TRBD1. The V gene end was trimmed by 4 bases and the J gene end by 3 bases; junction bases not matched to a gene: 8. The CDR3 sequence is 15 residues long. CDR1 LNHDA and CDR2 SQIVND come from the germline V gene (reference sequence). Written as DNA, the CDR3 is TGTGCCAGTAGTACAGGGGGACAGGTAAACTACGAGCAGTACTTC. This translates into CASSTGGQVNYEQYF.

The V and J genes are TRBV12-3 or TRBV12-4 and TRBJ2-7; tentatively, D is TRBD1 (6 bases). Trimming took off 1 base at V and 3 bases at J, with 19 bases between the two ends. The CDR3 is made up of 17 amino acids. CDR3 in amino acids: CASSLVSISGQHYEQYF. CDR3 nucleotides: TGTGCCAGCAGTTTAGTCTCAATTTCCGGACAGCACTACGAGCAGTACTTC.

This clonotype is a singleton in its sample. A much bigger clone sits one base away, suggesting this may be a read error. The V gene is TRBV11-3, the J gene TRBJ2-1, with TRBD2 matching 10 bases. This CDR3 contains 16 residues. CDR1 SGHNT and CDR2 YENEEA come from the germline V gene. This CDR3 is CASSLAGTSVYNDQFF. CDR3 DNA: TGTGCCAGCAGCTTAGCCGGGACTAGCGTGTACAATGACCAGTTCTTC. The whole variable domain, filled in from reference TRBV11-3 and TRBJ2-1, reads EAGVVQSPRYKIIEKKQPVAFWCNPISGHNTLYWYLQNLGQGPELLIRYENEEAVDDSQLPKDRFSAERLKGVDSTLKIQPAELGDSAVYLCASSLAGTSVYNDQFFGPGTRLTVL.

The chain uses TRBV7-2 and TRBJ2-6, with D possibly TRBD1 on 5 matching bases. Germline CDR1 SGHTA, CDR2 FQGNSA. This CDR3 comprises 16 residues. V was trimmed by 5 bases and J by 2 bases, leaving 13 bases between them. CDR3 region: CASSSRVVAGANVLTF. CDR3 bases: TGTGCCAGCAGCAGCAGGGTAGTGGCTGGGGCCAACGTCCTGACTTTC.

The table lists this clonotype with a few counts. The V and J genes are TRBV6-5 and TRBJ1-2; 8 bases map to TRBD1. V lost 6 bases to trimming and J lost 8 bases; unmatched junction nucleotides: 5. Germline CDR1 is MNHEY and CDR2 is SVGAGI. The CDR3 spans 12 residues. The CDR3: CASSQGARGYTF. The DNA for the CDR3 is TGTGCCAGCAGCCAGGGGGCGAGGGGCTACACCTTC.

Note on this clonotype: An end of the junction differs from the germline gene, which may be a read error. The chain couples TRBV29-1 to TRBJ2-3, with TRBD1 identical over 7 bases. Germline V lookup: CDR1 SQVTM, CDR2 ANQGSEA. This CDR3 contains 12 residues. In DNA, the CDR3 is TGCAGCGTAGACAGGGACACAGATACGCGGTATTTT. This sequence encodes CSVDRDTDTRYF.

This clonotype turned up a few times. This CDR3 is missing its conserved last phenylalanine or tryptophan, likely due to a read error. V is TRBV9 and J is TRBJ2-7, with 12 bases matching TRBD1. Germline V gene sequence: CDR1 SGDLS, CDR2 YYNGEE. V dropped 0 bases and J dropped 4; count of bases not matched to a gene: 5. The CDR3 consists of 16 residues. The CDR3 here is CASSVGDRGPGYEQYS. As DNA, the CDR3 is TGTGCCAGCAGCGTAGGGGACAGGGGGCCTGGGTACGAGCAGTACTCC.